This T cell receptor (beta chain) came from a study of blood T cell repertoires in COVID-19. Study in general: The United States, Italy and Spain were the sources of the acute and convalescent COVID-19 samples. Sources were T cells, B-cell-depleted T cells, or PBMCs; the material itself was cDNA or gDNA.

As originally analysed: Using reference gene primer amplification, nucleated cell counts were estimated. The method was immunoSEQ multiplex PCR; TCRdb's version includes in-frame clones alone and lacks a portion of them. From that table come the V and J calls and clone size; the DNA was used to work out D and trimming. The sample contains some 130,000 clones, about 88% of which appear only once. Recovered status applied to Cohort 3 donors who had two consecutive negative PCRs. It also applied to those with clearance or with symptom resolution. Per germline, CDR1 ENHRY and CDR2 SYGVKD. The CDR3 loop spans 14 amino acids. Trimming left V 10 bases short and J 2 bases short, with 17 bases between.

The sample was PBMCs or T cells enriched from blood (not recorded which). This receptor was taken from a woman aged 45-65 years who had recovered from COVID-19. The rearrangement joins TRBV10-3 to TRBJ2-5; tentatively, D is TRBD2 (6 bases). CDR3 in DNA: TGTGCCACCGACATGGGGGGAAAACAAGAGACCCAGTACTTC. Translation gives CATDMGGKQETQYF.